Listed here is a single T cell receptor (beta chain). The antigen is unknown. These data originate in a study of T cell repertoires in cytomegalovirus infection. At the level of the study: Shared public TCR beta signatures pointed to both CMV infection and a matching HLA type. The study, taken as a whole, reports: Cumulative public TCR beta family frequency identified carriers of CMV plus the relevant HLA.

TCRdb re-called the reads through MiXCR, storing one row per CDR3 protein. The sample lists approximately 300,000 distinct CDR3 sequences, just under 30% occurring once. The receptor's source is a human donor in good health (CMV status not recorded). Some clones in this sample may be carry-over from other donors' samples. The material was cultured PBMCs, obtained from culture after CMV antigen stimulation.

In DNA form, the CDR3 reads TGTGCCAGCAGACCTACACCCCCGGGCGGCTACACCTTC. It yields the protein CASRPTPPGGYTF. This chain links TRBV7-9 with TRBJ1-2; D remains ambiguous. This CDR3 is built from 13 residues. CDR1 is SEHNR, CDR2 FQNEAQ, per germline (reference sequence). Between the trimmed V and J ends, which lost 6 bases and 8 bases, there was a span of 16 bases.